This passage covers 20 T cell receptor beta chains from one sample sequenced in a study of T cells in localized non-small cell lung cancer (dated by TCRdb to the early 2020s). The receptor library was made with the immunoSEQ multiplex PCR assay. This is the immuneACCESS table as TCRdb keeps it, with only in-frame sequences that have V and J called. A part of the clones is gone; compared with another copy, unresolved V genes explain less than half, and the rest is unexplained. The sample table contains about 74,000 clones; only one count was recorded for 84% of them. 1.3% of the sample rests with the top ten. Source: peripheral blood, taken before any cancer treatment. Receptors were obtained from a female donor over 55 with stage I lung adenocarcinoma.

The sample holds a few counts of this clone. This rearrangement joins TRBV18 to TRBJ2-7; no reliable D call. Trimming shortened V by 2 bases and J by 3 bases, and 2 bases separated the two germline ends. The germline V gene encodes CDR1 KGHSH and CDR2 LQKENI. The CDR3 covers 11 residues. The DNA for the CDR3 is TGTGCCAGCTCACCAGGCTACGAGCAGTACTTC. Amino acids: CASSPGYEQYF.

This rearrangement joins TRBV7-2 to TRBJ2-5; D remains ambiguous. Trimming left V 5 bases short and J 6 bases short, with 10 bases between. CDR3 size: 12 residues. CDR1 and CDR2 from the germline V gene are SGHTA and FQGNSA. In DNA, the CDR3 is TGTGCCAGCAGCCCTACTTTCCAGACCCAGTACTTC. Translated: CASSPTFQTQYF.

This clone was detected only a few times. The rearrangement links TRBV7-9 to TRBJ2-7; possible D gene TRBD1, 5 bases. The CDR3 spans 14 residues. CDR1 and CDR2 (germline): SEHNR, FQNEAQ (reference sequence). V lost 2 bases, J lost 0 bases, and 8 bases lay in between. CDR3 nucleotide sequence: TGTGCCAGCAGCTTACAAGGGGACTCCTACGAGCAGTACTTC. It codes for CASSLQGDSYEQYF. Based on the CDR3 plus reference TRBV7-9 and TRBJ2-7, the full variable domain is DTGVSQNPRHKITKRGQNVTFRCDPISEHNRLYWYRQTLGQGPEFLTYFQNEAQLEKSRLLSDRFSAERPKGSFSTLEIQRTEQGDSAMYLCASSLQGDSYEQYFGPGTRLTVT.

This clone was observed a few times. CDR3 coding DNA: TGTGCCATCAGCCGGGACGGGCTTTGGTATGGCTACACCTTC. Residues: CAISRDGLWYGYTF. This rearrangement joins TRBV10-3 to TRBJ1-2, with D possibly being TRBD1 (5 bases). V dropped 6 bases and J dropped 5 bases, with 16 bases sitting between them. This CDR3 comprises 14 residues. Per germline, CDR1 ENHRY and CDR2 SYGVKD.

The rearrangement uses TRBV9 and TRBJ1-5; a possible D gene is TRBD1 (5 bases). Trimming removed 3 bases at V and 0 bases at J, with 10 bases between. The CDR3 length is 15 residues. Germline V gene lookup returns CDR1 SGDLS and CDR2 YYNGEE. Here the CDR3 DNA reads TGTGCCAGCAGCGAAGGGGCGTATAGCAATCAGCCCCAGCATTTT. This gives the protein CASSEGAYSNQPQHF.

The chain links TRBV15 to TRBJ1-5; D call uncertain. The CDR3 sequence is 14 residues long. CDR1 is LNHNV and CDR2 is YYDKDF in the germline V gene (reference sequence). V gave up 1 base and J gave up 4 bases, with 8 bases separating them. The CDR3 region has the DNA TGTGCCACCAGCAGAGTTAGTGAGAATCAGCCCCAGCATTTT. Residues: CATSRVSENQPQHF. The variable domain in full, completed from reference TRBV15 and TRBJ1-5, reads DAMVIQNPRYQVTQFGKPVTLSCSQTLNHNVMYWYQQKSSQAPKLLFHYYDKDFNNEADTPDNFQSRRPNTSFCFLDIRSPGLGDTAMYLCATSRVSENQPQHFGDGTRLSIL.

The V and J genes are TRBV5-6 and TRBJ2-2, with D perhaps TRBD2 (6 bases). The CDR3 contains 15 residues. Trimming stripped 4 bases from V and 7 bases from J, with 17 bases between. Germline V gene data show CDR1 as SGHDT and CDR2 as YYEEEE. CDR3 sequence reads: CASSPEPSEFGELFF. The CDR3 region has the DNA TGTGCCAGCAGCCCCGAGCCTAGCGAATTCGGGGAGCTGTTTTTT.

The chain recombines TRBV2 with TRBJ2-7; 10 nucleotides agree with TRBD1. This CDR3 contains 15 residues. Germline CDR1 is SNHLY and CDR2 is FYNNEI. V was pared by 5 bases and J by 7 bases, with 11 bases of the junction left unmatched. The CDR3 sequence is CASSRETGGAGEQYF. The CDR3, as DNA: TGTGCCAGCAGTCGCGAGACAGGGGGCGCGGGGGAGCAGTACTTC.

V is TRBV6-1 and J is TRBJ1-3, with 7 bases identical to TRBD1. V lost 6 bases, J lost 8 bases, and 7 bases stayed unmatched. Germline V gene data show CDR1 as MNHNS and CDR2 as SASEGT. The CDR3 consists of 13 residues. CDR3 residues: CASSHDRVDTIYF. The CDR3 DNA reads TGTGCCAGCAGCCACGACAGGGTTGACACCATATATTTT.

This clone was counted between two and nine times. The genes are TRBV18 and TRBJ2-2; D is undetermined. Trimming removed 0 bases from V and 2 bases from J, with 13 bases in between. The CDR3 consists of 17 residues. Germline CDR1 reads KGHSH; CDR2 reads LQKENI. The CDR3 DNA follows: TGTGCCAGCTCACCACCGGGCTCCCTACTCAACACCGGGGAGCTGTTTTTT. Translating it yields CASSPPGSLLNTGELFF.

The chain links TRBV7-3 to TRBJ2-3, with 8 bases aligning to TRBD1. The CDR3 spans 17 residues. Germline lookup yields CDR1 SGHTA and CDR2 FQGTGA. Trimming cost V 1 base and J 2 bases; bases outside gene matches: 8. In DNA, the CDR3 is TGTGCCAGCAGCTTAAATATCGGGCAGGGGGCCACAGATACGCAGTATTTT. This gives the protein CASSLNIGQGATDTQYF.

This clone appeared many times. This chain links TRBV4-1 with TRBJ2-1; D is undetermined. Germline values: CDR1 MGHRA, CDR2 YSYEKL. This CDR3 is built from 16 residues. V gave up 0 bases and J gave up 0 bases, with 9 bases separating them. CDR3 loop: CASSQDLWGSYNEQFF. In nucleotides, the CDR3 is TGCGCCAGCAGCCAAGATTTGTGGGGCTCCTACAATGAGCAGTTCTTC.

Written as DNA, the CDR3 is TGTGCCATCAGTGAAGGCGATGAAAAACTGTTTTTT. The encoded protein is CAISEGDEKLFF. The chain employs TRBV10-3 and TRBJ1-4; D not certain. The V and J ends lost 3 bases and 6 bases respectively, with 5 bases between them. The germline V gene has CDR1 ENHRY and CDR2 SYGVKD. The length of the CDR3 is 12 residues.

The chain links TRBV2 to TRBJ1-5; D not resolved. Per the germline V gene, CDR1 is SNHLY and CDR2 is FYNNEI. The CDR3 runs 13 residues. Trimming pared 5 bases from V and 5 bases from J, leaving 10 bases between. In DNA form, the CDR3 reads TGTGCCAGCAGTTCTGGGAACTATCAGCCCCAGCATTTT. Its translation: CASSSGNYQPQHF.

The CDR3 loop reads CASSFEGGPGTGELFF. DNA for the CDR3: TGTGCCAGCAGCTTTGAGGGAGGGCCAGGCACCGGGGAGCTGTTTTTT. The chain has TRBV7-6 and TRBJ2-2, with 7 bases aligning to TRBD2. The germline V gene encodes CDR1 SGHVS and CDR2 FNYEAQ. CDR3 length: 16 residues. V trimming: 3 bases; J trimming: 4 bases; junction bases outside the gene matches: 8.

This chain connects TRBV2 to TRBJ2-3, with 7 bases fitting TRBD2. The CDR3 is made up of 17 amino acids. V lost 6 bases and J lost 0; bases outside the gene matches: 12. The germline V gene has CDR1 SNHLY and CDR2 FYNNEI. The CDR3 region has the DNA TGTGCCAGCAGATACCCGAGGGAGGGTCCTAGCACAGATACGCAGTATTTT. Protein product: CASRYPREGPSTDTQYF.

V is TRBV4-1 and J is TRBJ2-3, with 9 nucleotides matching TRBD1. Germline V lookup: CDR1 MGHRA, CDR2 YSYEKL. The CDR3 consists of 16 residues. With 1 base clipped from V and 0 bases from J, the junction kept 2 bases outside the gene matches. CDR3 in DNA: TGCGCCAGCAGCCAAGGGGACAGGGAGAGCACAGATACGCAGTATTTT. Its protein is CASSQGDRESTDTQYF.

The chain has TRBV7-2 and TRBJ2-3; TRBD2 matches at 9 bases. The CDR3 is made up of 14 amino acids. Germline V gives CDR1 SGHTA, CDR2 FQGNSA. The ends lost 4 bases at V and 6 bases at J; junction bases unmatched: 5. Here the CDR3 reads CASSYSGRSDTQYF. CDR3 coding DNA: TGTGCCAGCAGCTACAGCGGGAGGAGTGATACGCAGTATTTT.

CDR3 region: CASSLEGRGTIMDEQYF. CDR3 in DNA: TGTGCCAGCAGCTTAGAGGGCAGGGGGACAATCATGGACGAGCAGTACTTC. The gene calls are TRBV7-9 and TRBJ2-7, with 7 positions matching TRBD1. The CDR3 totals 17 residues. The germline V gene encodes CDR1 SEHNR and CDR2 FQNEAQ (reference sequence). V dropped 1 base and J dropped 5; count of bases not matched to a gene: 14. The whole variable domain, remainder taken from reference TRBV7-9 and TRBJ2-7, is DTGVSQNPRHKITKRGQNVTFRCDPISEHNRLYWYRQTLGQGPEFLTYFQNEAQLEKSRLLSDRFSAERPKGSFSTLEIQRTEQGDSAMYLCASSLEGRGTIMDEQYFGPGTRLTVT.

This chain joins TRBV5-1 and TRBJ2-5; D gene unclear. CDR1 and CDR2 (germline): SGHRS, YFSETQ. V was cut by 1 base and J by 2 bases, with 3 bases left in between. CDR3 length equals 12 residues. CDR3 coding DNA: TGCGCCAGCAGCTTGAGACAAGAGACCCAGTACTTC. Its translation is CASSLRQETQYF.